Sequencing of this T cell receptor beta chain was carried out in a study of blood T cell repertoires in COVID-19 (dated by TCRdb to the early 2020s). Turning to the overall study: Collaborator samples came from the United States, Italy and Spain and covered acute and convalescent phases of COVID-19. The prospective study material was composed of cDNA or gDNA derived from T cells, B-cell-depleted T cells, or PBMCs. Subjects who had been exposed to COVID-19, were actively infected with it, or had recovered from it provided the deeply sampled blood TCRbeta repertoires that made up the dataset. The repertoires were released in a freely available public database intended as a resource for research on the immune response to SARS-CoV-2. Samples came from the ongoing ImmuneRACE study (first 160 participants) plus 1,254 subjects from 6 global collaborators. Nearly every sample came with metadata listing a de-identified subject ID, COVID-19 status, age in years and sex. Where HLA class I and class II types were available, the types were taken from metadata supplied by the sample provider, not from assay-based typing.

For this clone: The clone's antigen remains unknown. The record has no base qualities; no much larger clone is one base away.

TCRbeta CDR3 regions were amplified from genomic DNA using the immunoSEQ Assay, a bias-controlled multiplex PCR. Processing in the source paper ran as follows. The number of nucleated cells in each sample was estimated by amplification of reference gene primers within the assay. Sequence reads were collapsed and filtered to measure the absolute abundance of every unique TCRbeta CDR3 rearrangement. For each sample, productive Simpson clonality was calculated as the square root of Simpson's diversity index over productive rearrangements. TCRdb provides this immuneACCESS table in a form limited to in-frame rearrangements. Some clones are lacking; in checked studies, under half of them reflect an unresolved V gene, and why the rest are absent is not known. For V, J and clone size, that table is used; D and trimming come from the DNA. This sample holds some 200,000 clones; 84% were observed only once. Of the sample, 7.6% is held by the ten largest clones.

Here is what the overall study found, with its caveats: The amount of clinical and demographic metadata varied by source and participant and was provided uncurated.

Each collaborating institution followed its own protocols to collect whole blood in K2EDTA tubes. For TCRbeta analysis, collaborator samples were shipped as frozen whole blood, as isolated PBMCs, or as DNA extracted from either sample type. CDR1 and CDR2 (MNHEY, SVGAGI) derive from the germline V gene. V loses 8 bases at its end and J loses 4 bases; junction bases beyond the gene matches: 8. The CDR3 goes from the cysteine to the phenylalanine over 14 residues. The only DNA kept is the CDR3, 42 bases in frame from the first base. The clonotype comes from a woman aged 45-59 years with active or convalescent COVID-19. The chain is assembled from TRBV6-5 and TRBJ1-5, with 7 middle bases fitting TRBD1. Sequencing was carried out using peripheral blood. The bases are TGTGCCAGCCAGAGCCGGGACAGAAATCAGCCCCAGCATTTT. Translated, it reads CASQSRDRNQPQHF.